Listed below are T cell receptor beta chains from one sample, sequenced in a study of T-cell memory formation after mild COVID-19. TCRdb independently ran MiXCR on the 5' RACE reads; one entry per CDR3 protein. This sample yields about 310,000 distinct CDR3 sequences, of which less than 20% are seen a single time; 20% to 25% belongs to the top ten. Sequencing was carried out using PBMCs or a T cell subset sorted from them (not recorded which). The receptors shown here come from a man between 18 and 35 years old who had mild COVID-19 (a few samples of this study predate the infection). Cell type and time point are not known. The CDR3 runs from the conserved cysteine through the conserved F or W. D genes are given only for firm matches. Rows may omit the clone size; those that give it use once, few, many or a size class.

clone size	J gene	D gene	V gene	CDR3 protein	CDR3 DNA
few	TRBJ2-7	NA	TRBV11-2	CASSLDGQRNSYEQYF	TGTGCCAGCAGCTTAGACGGACAGAGAAACTCCTACGAGCAGTACTTC
few	TRBJ2-5	NA	TRBV2	CASSGALFRLETPGEDQETQYF	TGTGCCAGCAGTGGGGCCTTGTTTAGGTTAGAGACCCCAGGGGAAGACCAAGAGACCCAGTACTTC
NA	TRBJ1-6	TRBD1	TRBV2	CARGTENSPLHF	TGTGCCAGAGGGACAGAAAATTCACCCCTCCACTTT
NA	TRBJ2-7	TRBD1	TRBV6-5	CASSHQGQAYEQYF	TGTGCCAGCAGCCATCAGGGACAGGCCTACGAGCAGTACTTC
NA	TRBJ2-5	TRBD2	TRBV12-3/TRBV12-4	CASSPFERGQETQYF	TGTGCCAGCAGCCCCTTTGAGCGGGGGCAAGAGACCCAGTACTTC
NA	TRBJ2-3	TRBD2	TRBV20-1	CSARPRGAADTQYF	TGCAGTGCCCGCCCGCGGGGGGCAGCAGATACGCAGTATTTT
few	TRBJ2-3	NA	TRBV5-1	CASGGEGTDTQYF	TGCGCCAGCGGGGGCGAGGGCACAGATACGCAGTATTTT
many	TRBJ2-1	TRBD2	TRBV12-3/TRBV12-4	CASSPPGLAGGGEQFF	TGTGCCAGCAGTCCTCCGGGACTAGCGGGGGGTGGTGAGCAGTTCTTC
few	TRBJ2-3	NA	TRBV7-2	CASSPRKDTQYF	TGTGCCAGCAGCCCCAGGAAGGATACGCAGTATTTT
many	TRBJ1-1	NA	TRBV20-1	CSARTVMNTEAFF	TGCAGTGCCCGGACAGTCATGAACACTGAAGCTTTCTTT
NA	TRBJ2-5	TRBD2	TRBV28	CASSLTGGRRSLQETQYF	TGTGCCAGCAGTTTAACGGGGGGGAGGCGGAGCTTACAAGAGACCCAGTACTTC
NA	TRBJ1-3	NA	TRBV11-2	CASSLWDSGNTIYF	TGTGCCAGCAGCTTATGGGACTCTGGAAACACCATATATTTT
NA	TRBJ1-5	NA	TRBV7-2	CASSPQTQQPQHF	TGTGCCAGCAGCCCCCAAACCCAACAGCCCCAGCATTTT
many	TRBJ1-2	TRBD1	TRBV12-3/TRBV12-4	CASSYPGQGVGGYTF	TGTGCCAGCAGTTACCCGGGACAGGGGGTCGGGGGCTACACCTTC
many	TRBJ2-1	NA	TRBV4-2	CASSQEGSTSYNEQFF	TGTGCCAGCAGCCAAGAGGGATCTACCTCCTACAATGAGCAGTTCTTC
many	TRBJ2-1	TRBD2	TRBV7-2	CASSEVGGFYNEQFF	TGTGCCAGCTCCGAAGTCGGGGGGTTCTACAATGAGCAGTTCTTC
NA	TRBJ1-2	NA	TRBV20-1	CSARGRQGLLITNYGYTF	TGCAGTGCTAGAGGTCGGCAGGGATTACTTATAACTAACTATGGCTACACCTTC